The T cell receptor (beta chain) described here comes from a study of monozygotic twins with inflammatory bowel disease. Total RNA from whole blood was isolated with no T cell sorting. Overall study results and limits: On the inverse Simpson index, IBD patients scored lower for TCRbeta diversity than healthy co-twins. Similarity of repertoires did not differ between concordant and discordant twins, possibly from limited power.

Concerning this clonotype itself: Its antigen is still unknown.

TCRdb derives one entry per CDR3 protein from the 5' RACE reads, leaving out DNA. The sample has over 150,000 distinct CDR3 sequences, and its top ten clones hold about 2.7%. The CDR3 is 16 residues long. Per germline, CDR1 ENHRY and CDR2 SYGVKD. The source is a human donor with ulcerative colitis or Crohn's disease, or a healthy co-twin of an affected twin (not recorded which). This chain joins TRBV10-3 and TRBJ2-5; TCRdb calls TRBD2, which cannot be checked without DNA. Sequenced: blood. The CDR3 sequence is CAISGGTNGLQETQYF.